This TCR beta chain was observed in a study of blood T cell repertoires in COVID-19. Study-level information: Sources were T cells, B-cell-depleted T cells, or PBMCs; the material itself was cDNA or gDNA.

The germline CDR1 and CDR2 sequences are SGHAT and FQNNGV. The CDR3 has 14 amino acids. The V end lost 7 bases, the J end lost 6 bases, and 19 bases lay between the germline ends. Under the authors' procedure: Estimation of nucleated cell counts was performed using reference gene primer amplification. Repertoires were generated with immunoSEQ multiplex PCR, while TCRdb's copy carries only in-frame clones and drops some. The DNA gave D and trimming, while V, J and clone size come from that table. In the table there are 150,000 or so clones, around 80% of which are singletons. The chain carries TRBV11-2 and TRBJ2-7; possible D gene TRBD2, 6 bases. Input material: peripheral blood. The receptor was isolated from a woman at least 80 years old with acute or convalescent COVID-19. Written as DNA, the CDR3 is TGTGCCAGCACCCCGCGGGGCAGGGATGCCGAGCAGTACTTC. Its translation is CASTPRGRDAEQYF.